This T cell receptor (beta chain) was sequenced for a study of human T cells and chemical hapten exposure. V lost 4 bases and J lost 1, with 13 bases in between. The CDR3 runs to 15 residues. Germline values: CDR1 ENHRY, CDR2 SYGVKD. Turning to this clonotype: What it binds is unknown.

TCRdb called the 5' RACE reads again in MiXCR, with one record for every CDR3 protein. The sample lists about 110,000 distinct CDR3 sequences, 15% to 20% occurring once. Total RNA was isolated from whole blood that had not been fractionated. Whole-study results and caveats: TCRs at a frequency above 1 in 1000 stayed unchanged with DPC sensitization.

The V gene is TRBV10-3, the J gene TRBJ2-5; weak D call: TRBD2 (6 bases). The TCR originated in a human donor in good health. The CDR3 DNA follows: TGTGCCATCAGTGGTAGCGGAGCGACCCAAGAGACCCAGTACTTC. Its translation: CAISGSGATQETQYF.